This TCR beta chain emerged from a study of blood T cell repertoires in COVID-19 (TCRdb year 2020). Background for the entire study: The collaborator samples originated in the United States, Italy and Spain and spanned the acute and convalescent phases of COVID-19. The material from the prospective study consisted of cDNA or gDNA derived from T cells, B-cell-depleted T cells, or PBMCs. Subjects who had been exposed to COVID-19, were actively infected with it, or had recovered from it provided the deeply sampled blood TCRbeta repertoires that made up the dataset. The repertoires were released in a freely available public database intended as a resource for research on the immune response to SARS-CoV-2. The samples were drawn from two sources: the first 160 participants of the ongoing ImmuneRACE study, and 1,254 subjects contributed by 6 global collaborators. The sample metadata nearly always contained a de-identified subject ID, COVID-19 status, age in years and sex. Where available, HLA class I and class II types were taken from metadata supplied by the sample provider and were not determined by assay-based typing. Results the study describes overall, beyond this receptor: How much clinical and demographic metadata was included differed by source and by participant, and the metadata was provided uncurated.

This clone was detected only a few times. There is no known antigen for this receptor. Per-base qualities were not stored, and no clone one base away is much larger. Each collaborating institution followed its own protocols to collect whole blood in K2EDTA tubes. For TCRbeta analysis, collaborators shipped samples as frozen whole blood, isolated PBMCs, or DNA extracted from either of those sample types. The immunoSEQ Assay, a bias-controlled multiplex PCR, was used to amplify TCRbeta CDR3 regions from genomic DNA. Regarding the original processing steps: Within the assay, amplification of reference gene primers was used to estimate how many nucleated cells each sample contained. To quantify the absolute abundance of each unique TCRbeta CDR3 rearrangement, sequence reads were collapsed and filtered. For each sample, productive Simpson clonality was calculated by taking the square root of Simpson's diversity index across productive rearrangements. Entries here come from immuneACCESS through TCRdb and include only in-frame sequences with V and J called. Some clones fail to appear in such tables; in the studies checked, an unresolved V gene covers under half of the shortfall, and the cause of the remainder is unknown. From that table come the V and J calls and clone size; the DNA was used to work out D and trimming. The sample table lists 210,000 or so clones, around 84% of them with a count of one. Clones ranked in the top ten supply approximately 4.8% of the sample.

The CDR3, from cysteine to phenylalanine, totals 14 residues. The sequence is cut down to CDR3 DNA, 42 bases in frame from base 1. The germline V end is reduced by 5 bases and the J end by 7 bases; junction bases left unmatched: 6. CDR1 and CDR2, per the germline V gene, are SGHTA and FQGNSA. This clonotype originated in a middle-aged man with acute or convalescent COVID-19. The sample comprised peripheral blood. Rearrangement joined TRBV7-2 to TRBJ2-1; 9 central bases correspond to TRBD2. The CDR3 amino acid sequence is: CASSPGLAWNEQFF. The nucleotides read TGTGCCAGCAGCCCGGGACTAGCCTGGAATGAGCAGTTCTTC.